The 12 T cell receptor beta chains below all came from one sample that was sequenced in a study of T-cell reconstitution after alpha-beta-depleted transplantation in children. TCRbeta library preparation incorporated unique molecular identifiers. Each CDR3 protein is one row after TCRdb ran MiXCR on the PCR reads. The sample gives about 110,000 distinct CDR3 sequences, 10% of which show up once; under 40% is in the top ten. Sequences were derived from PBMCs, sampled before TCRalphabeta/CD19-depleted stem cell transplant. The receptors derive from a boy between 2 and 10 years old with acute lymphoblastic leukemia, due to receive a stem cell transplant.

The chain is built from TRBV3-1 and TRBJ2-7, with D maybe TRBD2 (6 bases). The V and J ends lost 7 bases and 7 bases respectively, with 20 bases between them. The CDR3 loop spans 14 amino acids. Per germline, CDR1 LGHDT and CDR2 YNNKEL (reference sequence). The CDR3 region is CASTRDRVGREQYF. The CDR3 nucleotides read TGTGCCAGCACCCGGGACCGCGTAGGGAGGGAGCAGTACTTC.

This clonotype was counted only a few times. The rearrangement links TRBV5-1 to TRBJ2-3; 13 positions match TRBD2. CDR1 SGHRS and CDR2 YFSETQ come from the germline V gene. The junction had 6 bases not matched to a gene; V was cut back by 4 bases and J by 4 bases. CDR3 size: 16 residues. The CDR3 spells CASSQGGLAGADTQYF. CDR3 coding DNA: TGCGCCAGCAGCCAAGGAGGACTAGCGGGAGCAGATACGCAGTATTTT.

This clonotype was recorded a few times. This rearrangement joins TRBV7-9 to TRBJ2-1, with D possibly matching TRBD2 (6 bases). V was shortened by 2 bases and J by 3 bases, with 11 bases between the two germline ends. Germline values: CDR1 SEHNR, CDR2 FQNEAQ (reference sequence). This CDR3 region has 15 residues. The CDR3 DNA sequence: TGTGCCAGCAGCTTAAGAGCGGGTAACTACAATGAGCAGTTCTTC. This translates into CASSLRAGNYNEQFF. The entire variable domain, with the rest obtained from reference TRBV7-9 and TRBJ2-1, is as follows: DTGVSQNPRHKITKRGQNVTFRCDPISEHNRLYWYRQTLGQGPEFLTYFQNEAQLEKSRLLSDRFSAERPKGSFSTLEIQRTEQGDSAMYLCASSLRAGNYNEQFFGPGTRLTVL.

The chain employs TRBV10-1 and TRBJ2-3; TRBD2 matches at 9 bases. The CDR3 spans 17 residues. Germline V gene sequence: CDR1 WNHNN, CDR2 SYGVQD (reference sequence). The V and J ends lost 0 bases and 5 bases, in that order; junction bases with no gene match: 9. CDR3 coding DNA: TGCGCCAGCAGTGAGTCGGTGGTAGCGGGAGCGGTAGATACGCAGTATTTT. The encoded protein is CASSESVVAGAVDTQYF.

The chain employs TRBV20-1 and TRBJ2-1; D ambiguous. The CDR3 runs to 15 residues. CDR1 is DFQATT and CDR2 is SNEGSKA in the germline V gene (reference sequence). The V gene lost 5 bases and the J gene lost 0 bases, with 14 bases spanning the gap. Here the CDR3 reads CSAYSTDNSYNEQFF. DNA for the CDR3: TGCAGTGCTTACTCCACAGATAACTCCTACAATGAGCAGTTCTTC.

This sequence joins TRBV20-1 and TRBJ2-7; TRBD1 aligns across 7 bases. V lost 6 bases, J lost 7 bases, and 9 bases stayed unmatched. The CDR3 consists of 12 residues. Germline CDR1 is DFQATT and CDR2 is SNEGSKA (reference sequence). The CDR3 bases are TGCAGTGCGGGAGACAGGGCCGGAGAGCAGTACTTC. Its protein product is CSAGDRAGEQYF.

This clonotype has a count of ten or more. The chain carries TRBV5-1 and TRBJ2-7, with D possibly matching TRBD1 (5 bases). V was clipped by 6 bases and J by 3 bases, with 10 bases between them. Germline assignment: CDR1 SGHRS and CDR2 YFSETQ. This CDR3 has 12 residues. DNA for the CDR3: TGCGCCAGCAAGGGGCACAACTACGAGCAGTACTTC. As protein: CASKGHNYEQYF.

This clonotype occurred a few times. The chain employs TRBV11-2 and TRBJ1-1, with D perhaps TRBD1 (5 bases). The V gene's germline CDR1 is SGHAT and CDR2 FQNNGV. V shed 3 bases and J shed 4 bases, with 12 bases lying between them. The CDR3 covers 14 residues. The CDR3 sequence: CASSFPRGGTEAFF. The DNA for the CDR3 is TGTGCCAGCAGCTTCCCTCGGGGGGGCACTGAAGCTTTCTTT.

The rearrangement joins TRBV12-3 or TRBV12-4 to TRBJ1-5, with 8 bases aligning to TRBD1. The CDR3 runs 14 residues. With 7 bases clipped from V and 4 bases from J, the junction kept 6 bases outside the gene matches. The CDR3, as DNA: TGTGCCAGCAATCCGGGACAGGTTAATCAGCCCCAGCATTTT. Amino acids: CASNPGQVNQPQHF.

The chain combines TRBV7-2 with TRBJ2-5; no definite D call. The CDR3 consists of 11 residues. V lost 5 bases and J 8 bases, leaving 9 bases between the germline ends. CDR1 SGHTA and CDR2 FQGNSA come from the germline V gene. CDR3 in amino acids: CASSPLDTQYF. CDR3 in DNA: TGTGCCAGCAGCCCCTTGGACACCCAGTACTTC. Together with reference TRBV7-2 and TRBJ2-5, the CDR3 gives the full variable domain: GAGVSQSPSNKVTEKGKDVELRCDPISGHTALYWYRQSLGQGLEFLIYFQGNSAPDKSGLPSDRFSAERTGGSVSTLTIQRTQQEDSAVYLCASSPLDTQYFGPGTRLLVL.

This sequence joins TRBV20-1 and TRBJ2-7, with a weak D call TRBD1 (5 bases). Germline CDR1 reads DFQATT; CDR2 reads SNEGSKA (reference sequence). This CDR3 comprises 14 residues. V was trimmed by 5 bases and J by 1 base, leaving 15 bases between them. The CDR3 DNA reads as TGCAGTGCTCAATCTCAAGGGGATTCCTACGAGCAGTACTTC. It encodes CSAQSQGDSYEQYF.

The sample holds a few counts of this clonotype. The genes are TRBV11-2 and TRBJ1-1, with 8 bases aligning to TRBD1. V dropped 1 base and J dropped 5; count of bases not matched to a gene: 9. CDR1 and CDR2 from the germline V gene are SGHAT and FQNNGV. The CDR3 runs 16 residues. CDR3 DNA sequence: TGTGCCAGCAGCTTAGTCGACAGGGGTCGTTTGACTGAAGCTTTCTTT. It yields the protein CASSLVDRGRLTEAFF.